The rows below give T cell receptor beta chains drawn from one sample of a study of blood T cell repertoires in COVID-19. The table came from immunoSEQ multiplex PCR; TCRdb's copy has only in-frame clones and leaves some out. This table holds 150,000 to 200,000 clones, 85% found once. Input material: peripheral blood. The source is a human donor with acute or convalescent COVID-19. The donor label of this sample is uncertain. Both conserved end residues are part of each CDR3. The D gene is left open where the match is weak.

>TRBV10-3|TRBD2|TRBJ2-7
CAISEFGTKGEQYF
>TRBV15|TRBD1|TRBJ1-5
CATSRPGTGPNQPQHF
>TRBV6-6|-|TRBJ2-7
CASSYFDTSYEQYF
>TRBV7-6|TRBD1|TRBJ1-2
CASSSMAGQGAYTF
>TRBV14|TRBD1|TRBJ1-6
CASSRNRQGASPLHF
>TRBV10-3|-|TRBJ1-4
CAVAGEGTRREKLFF
>TRBV4-3|-|TRBJ2-4
CASSQDGRLNIQYF
>TRBV18|TRBD2|TRBJ2-2
CASSPFNRGGDTGELFF
>TRBV24-1|-|TRBJ2-2
CATKRGSNTGELFF
>TRBV18|TRBD2|TRBJ2-2
CASSLQLAQNTGELFF
>TRBV11-2|TRBD1|TRBJ1-2
CASSLVDRGYGYTF
>TRBV3-1/TRBV3-2|TRBD1|TRBJ1-2
CASSPTMLGQGRGYTF
>TRBV6-2/TRBV6-3|TRBD1|TRBJ1-1
CASSNGLGTGGTEAFF
>TRBV6-6|-|TRBJ2-1
CASGLAGGVEQFF
>TRBV30|-|TRBJ2-7
CAWKAPYRVREQYF
>TRBV9|-|TRBJ2-5
CASSGQQGFGTQYF
>TRBV3-1/TRBV3-2|-|TRBJ1-3
CASSQGSSGNTIYF
>TRBV13|TRBD1|TRBJ2-3
CASSLGPTGTDTQYF
>TRBV6-6|TRBD1|TRBJ1-5
CASSRQGPNQPQHF
>TRBV6-1|-|TRBJ2-1
CASSERSRFF
>TRBV14|TRBD2|TRBJ2-7
CASSPRLAGAYEQYF
>TRBV30|-|TRBJ2-1
CAWSVPAGANEQFF
>TRBV25-1|-|TRBJ2-1
CASGHRGGEQFF
>TRBV9|-|TRBJ2-7
CASSVESSYEQYF
>TRBV18|TRBD1|TRBJ1-5
CASSPGTGDNQPQHF
>TRBV12-5|TRBD1|TRBJ2-4
CASGLVSGQGSSF
>TRBV19|TRBD1|TRBJ1-5
CASSIQQGIINQPQHF
>TRBV5-6|TRBD1|TRBJ1-1
CASSYRGAGTEAFF
>TRBV12-3/TRBV12-4|TRBD1|TRBJ1-6
CASSRQGRSPLHF
>TRBV29-1|TRBD1|TRBJ1-1
CSGDSPLNTEAFF
>TRBV5-1|TRBD1|TRBJ2-1
CASSFLTGSDEQFF
>TRBV3-1/TRBV3-2|TRBD1|TRBJ1-3
CASRSTKGANTIYF
>TRBV5-4|-|TRBJ2-1
CASSFGGQDYNEQFF
>TRBV13|TRBD1|TRBJ1-6
CASSSYRGLDSPLHF
>TRBV29-1|-|TRBJ2-6
CSVAPGAGANVLTF
>TRBV27|TRBD2|TRBJ2-7
CASSLGTSGGSYEQYF
>TRBV19|TRBD1|TRBJ1-5
CASSLAGTGNQPQHF
>TRBV3-1/TRBV3-2|-|TRBJ2-5
CASSQGAGSKTQYF
>TRBV3-1/TRBV3-2|-|TRBJ1-1
CASSQGGGVGVTEAFF
>TRBV6-5|TRBD1|TRBJ1-3
CASSYDPGQRNTIYF
>TRBV5-1|-|TRBJ2-2
CASSLATLTGELFF
>TRBV3-1/TRBV3-2|TRBD1|TRBJ2-5
CASSQPATTGWPETQYF
>TRBV27|-|TRBJ1-2
CASSYTGTIYGYTF